This T cell receptor beta chain was recovered during a study of radiation and T cells in renal cell carcinoma. General study results and limits: Irradiated tumors had higher TCR clonality than control tumors. Tumor samples were small regions of around 0.92 g.

Unmatched junction bases numbered 3, after V lost 4 bases and J lost 6 bases. The CDR3 is 13 residues long. Germline CDR1 is LGHNA and CDR2 is YNFKEQ. As concerns this clone: Its cognate antigen is unknown.

Treatment denoted: 15 Gy SBRT to primary tumor, nephrectomy 4 weeks later. Nephrectomy followed 15 Gy stereotactic body radiation by 4 weeks. Clear cell pathology was present in this patient's renal cell carcinoma. Method: immunoSEQ multiplex PCR; TCRdb's copy keeps in-frame clones and lacks some. The repertoire holds 19,000 or so clones, with just over 60% as singletons. The genes are TRBV4-2 and TRBJ1-2; 9 positions match TRBD1. The clonotype comes from a woman in her seventies with renal cell carcinoma. The sample was tumor tissue, taken from a patient whose treatment included radiotherapy and nephrectomy. The DNA for the CDR3 is TGTGCCAGCAGCCCGGGACAGGGAGATGGCTACACCTTC. This sequence encodes CASSPGQGDGYTF.